This T cell receptor beta chain is from a study of blood T cell repertoires in COVID-19. As for the study in general: Donors in the United States, Italy and Spain gave samples during acute or convalescent COVID-19. Sample material is recorded as cDNA or gDNA derived from T cells, B-cell-depleted T cells, or PBMCs.

In germline, CDR1 is ENHRY, CDR2 SYGVKD. The CDR3 consists of 15 residues. Trimming took off 3 bases at V and 1 base at J, with 13 bases between the two ends. Libraries were prepared by immunoSEQ multiplex PCR; TCRdb keeps only in-frame clonotypes and omits some of them. The table has roughly 340,000 clones, approximately 92% seen once. Each participant's cohort was designated according to participant-reported clinical history. Cohort 3 donors counted as recovered after two negative PCRs, clearance, or resolved symptoms. What was sequenced was PBMCs or T cells enriched from blood (not recorded which). The clonotype was recovered from a man younger than 35 who had recovered from COVID-19. The chain uses TRBV10-3 and TRBJ2-7; a possible D gene is TRBD2 (6 bases). DNA of the CDR3: TGTGCCATCAGTGAAGAAGAGACTAGTTCCTACGAGCAGTACTTC. The encoded protein is CAISEEETSSYEQYF.